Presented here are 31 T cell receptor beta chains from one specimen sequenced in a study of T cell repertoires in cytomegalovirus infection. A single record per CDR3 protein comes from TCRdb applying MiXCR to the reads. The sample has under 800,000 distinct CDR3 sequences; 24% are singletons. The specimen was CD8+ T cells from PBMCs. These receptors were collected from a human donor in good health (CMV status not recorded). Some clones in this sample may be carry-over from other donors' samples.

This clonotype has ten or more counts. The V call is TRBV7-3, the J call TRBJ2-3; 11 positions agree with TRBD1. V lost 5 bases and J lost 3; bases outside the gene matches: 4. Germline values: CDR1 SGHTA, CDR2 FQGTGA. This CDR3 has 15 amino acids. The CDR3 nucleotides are TGTGCCAGCAGCCGGACAGGGGGCTTAACAGATACGCAGTATTTT. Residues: CASSRTGGLTDTQYF.

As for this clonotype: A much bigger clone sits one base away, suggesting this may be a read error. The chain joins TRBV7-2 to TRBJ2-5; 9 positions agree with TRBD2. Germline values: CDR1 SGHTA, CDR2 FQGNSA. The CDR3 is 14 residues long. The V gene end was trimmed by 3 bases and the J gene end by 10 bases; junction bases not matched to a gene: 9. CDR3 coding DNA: TGTGCCAGCAGCTTTGCGGGGGGGCATTCGGTCCAGTACTTC. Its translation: CASSFAGGHSVQYF.

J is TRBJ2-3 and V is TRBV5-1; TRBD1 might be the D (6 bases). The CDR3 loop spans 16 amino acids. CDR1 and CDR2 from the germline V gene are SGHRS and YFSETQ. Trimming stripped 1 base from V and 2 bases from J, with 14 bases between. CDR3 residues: CASSLFRGPPTDTQYF. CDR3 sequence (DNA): TGCGCCAGCAGCTTGTTCAGGGGCCCTCCCACAGATACGCAGTATTTT.

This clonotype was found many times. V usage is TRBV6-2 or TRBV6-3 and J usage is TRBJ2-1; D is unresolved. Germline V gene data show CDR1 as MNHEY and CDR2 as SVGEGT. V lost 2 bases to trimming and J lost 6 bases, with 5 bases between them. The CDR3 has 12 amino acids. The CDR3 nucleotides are TGTGCCAGCAGTTACGGGCTCAATGAGCAGTTCTTC. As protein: CASSYGLNEQFF.

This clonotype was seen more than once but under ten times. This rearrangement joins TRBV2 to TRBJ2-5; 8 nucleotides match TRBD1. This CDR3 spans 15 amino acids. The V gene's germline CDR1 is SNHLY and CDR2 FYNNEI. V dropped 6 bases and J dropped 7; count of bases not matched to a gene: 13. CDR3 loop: CASSSTDGGQGTQYF. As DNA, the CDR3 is TGTGCCAGCAGCTCCACCGATGGAGGACAGGGGACCCAGTACTTC.

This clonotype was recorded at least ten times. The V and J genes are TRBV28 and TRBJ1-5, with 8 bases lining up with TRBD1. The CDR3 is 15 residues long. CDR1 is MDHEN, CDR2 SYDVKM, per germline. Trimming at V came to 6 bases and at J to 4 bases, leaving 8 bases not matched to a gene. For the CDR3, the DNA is TGTGCCAGCAGGTATGGACAGGGAAAAAATCAGCCCCAGCATTTT. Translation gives CASRYGQGKNQPQHF.

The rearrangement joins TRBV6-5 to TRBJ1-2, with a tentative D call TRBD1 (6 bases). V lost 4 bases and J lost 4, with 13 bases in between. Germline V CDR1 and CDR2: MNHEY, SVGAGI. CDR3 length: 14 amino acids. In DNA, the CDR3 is TGTGCCAGCAGTTTCAGGGGACCCTCCTATGGCTACACCTTC. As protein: CASSFRGPSYGYTF.

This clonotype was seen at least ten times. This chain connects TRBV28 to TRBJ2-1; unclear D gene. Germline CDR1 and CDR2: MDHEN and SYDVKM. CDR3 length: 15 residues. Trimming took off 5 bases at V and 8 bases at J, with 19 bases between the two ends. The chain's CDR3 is CASSKDALSSDEQFF. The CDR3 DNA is TGTGCCAGCAGTAAGGACGCCCTCTCATCCGATGAGCAGTTCTTC.

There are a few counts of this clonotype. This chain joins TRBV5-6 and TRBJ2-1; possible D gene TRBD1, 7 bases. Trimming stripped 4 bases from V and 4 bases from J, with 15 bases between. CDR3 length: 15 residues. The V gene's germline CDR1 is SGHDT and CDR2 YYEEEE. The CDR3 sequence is CASSRGGGYYNEQFF. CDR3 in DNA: TGTGCCAGCAGCCGTGGAGGGGGCTATTACAATGAGCAGTTCTTC.

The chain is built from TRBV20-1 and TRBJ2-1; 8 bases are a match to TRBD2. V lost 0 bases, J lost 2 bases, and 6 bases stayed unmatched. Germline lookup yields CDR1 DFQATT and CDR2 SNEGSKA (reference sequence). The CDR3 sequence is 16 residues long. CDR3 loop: CSARDYSGGPYNEQFF. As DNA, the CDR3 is TGCAGTGCTAGAGATTACAGCGGGGGACCCTACAATGAGCAGTTCTTC.

DNA for the CDR3: TGTGCCAGCTCACCGGAGCGGGGGTTGAACACTGAAGCTTTCTTT. Its protein product is CASSPERGLNTEAFF. The chain uses TRBV18 and TRBJ1-1; TRBD1 might be the D (5 bases). The CDR3 has 15 residues. Germline V CDR1 and CDR2: KGHSH, LQKENI. Trimming took 3 bases from V and 0 from J, leaving 11 bases between them.

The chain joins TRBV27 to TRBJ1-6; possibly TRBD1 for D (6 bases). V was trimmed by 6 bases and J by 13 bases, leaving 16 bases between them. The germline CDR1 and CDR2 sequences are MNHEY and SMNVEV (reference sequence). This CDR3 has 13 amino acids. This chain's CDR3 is CASRWISGGPLHF. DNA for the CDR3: TGTGCCAGCAGATGGATTTCGGGGGGCCCCCTCCACTTT.

In nucleotides, the CDR3 is TGTGCCAGCAGTGATTGGGGCGCGGAGGAGACCCAGTACTTC. Its translation is CASSDWGAEETQYF. The rearrangement uses TRBV25-1 and TRBJ2-5; a possible D gene is TRBD1 (5 bases). The V gene's germline CDR1 is MGHDK and CDR2 SYGVNS. The CDR3 consists of 14 residues. Trimming took off 3 bases at V and 5 bases at J, with 13 bases between the two ends.

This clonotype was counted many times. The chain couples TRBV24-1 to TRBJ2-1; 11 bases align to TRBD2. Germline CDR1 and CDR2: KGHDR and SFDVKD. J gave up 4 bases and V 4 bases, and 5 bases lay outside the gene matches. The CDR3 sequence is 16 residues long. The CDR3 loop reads CATSETSGGYYNEQFF. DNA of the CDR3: TGTGCCACCAGTGAAACTAGCGGGGGCTATTACAATGAGCAGTTCTTC.

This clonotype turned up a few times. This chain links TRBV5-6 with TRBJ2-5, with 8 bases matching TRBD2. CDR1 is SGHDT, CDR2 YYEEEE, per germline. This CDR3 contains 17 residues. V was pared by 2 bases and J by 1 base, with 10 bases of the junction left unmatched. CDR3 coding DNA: TGTGCCAGCAGCTTCGGTTTTAGCGGGGAGTTCCAAGAGACCCAGTACTTC. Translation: CASSFGFSGEFQETQYF.

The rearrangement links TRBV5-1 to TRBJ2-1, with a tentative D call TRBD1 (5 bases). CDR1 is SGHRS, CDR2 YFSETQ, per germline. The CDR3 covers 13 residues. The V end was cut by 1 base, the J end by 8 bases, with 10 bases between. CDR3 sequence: CASSLRQMDEQFF. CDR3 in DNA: TGCGCCAGCAGCTTGCGACAGATGGATGAGCAGTTCTTC.

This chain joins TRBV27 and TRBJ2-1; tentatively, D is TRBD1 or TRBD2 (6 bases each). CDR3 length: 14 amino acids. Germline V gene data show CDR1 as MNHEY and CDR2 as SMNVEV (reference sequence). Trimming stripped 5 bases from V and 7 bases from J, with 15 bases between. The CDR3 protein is CASSTRGVGNEQFF. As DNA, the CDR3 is TGTGCCAGCAGTACGAGGGGGGTCGGGAATGAGCAGTTCTTC.

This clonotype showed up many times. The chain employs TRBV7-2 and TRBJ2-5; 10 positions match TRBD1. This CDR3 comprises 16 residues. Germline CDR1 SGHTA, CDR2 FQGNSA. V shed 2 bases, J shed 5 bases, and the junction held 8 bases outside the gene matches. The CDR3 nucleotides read TGTGCCAGCAGCTTATTCGGACAGGGGGTCCGCGAGACCCAGTACTTC. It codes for CASSLFGQGVRETQYF.

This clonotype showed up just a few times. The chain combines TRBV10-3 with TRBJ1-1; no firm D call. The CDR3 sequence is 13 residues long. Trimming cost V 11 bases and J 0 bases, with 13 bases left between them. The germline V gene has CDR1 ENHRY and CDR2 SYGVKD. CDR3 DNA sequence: TGTGCCTCGAGAAGGGCGGTGAACACTGAAGCTTTCTTT. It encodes CASRRAVNTEAFF.

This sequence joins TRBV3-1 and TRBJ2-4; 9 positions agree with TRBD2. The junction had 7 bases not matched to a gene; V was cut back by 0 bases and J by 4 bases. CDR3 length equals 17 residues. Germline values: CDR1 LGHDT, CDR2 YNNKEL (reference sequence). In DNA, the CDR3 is TGTGCCAGCAGCCAAGATAGGAGCGGGGGGTCAAAAAACATTCAGTACTTC. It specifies CASSQDRSGGSKNIQYF.

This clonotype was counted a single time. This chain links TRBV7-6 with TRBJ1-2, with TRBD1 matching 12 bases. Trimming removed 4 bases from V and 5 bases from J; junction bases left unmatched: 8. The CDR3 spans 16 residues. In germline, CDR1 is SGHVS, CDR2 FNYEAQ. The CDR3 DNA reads TGTGCCAGCAGCTATCCGGGACAGGGGGCGAAATATGGCTACACCTTC. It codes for CASSYPGQGAKYGYTF.

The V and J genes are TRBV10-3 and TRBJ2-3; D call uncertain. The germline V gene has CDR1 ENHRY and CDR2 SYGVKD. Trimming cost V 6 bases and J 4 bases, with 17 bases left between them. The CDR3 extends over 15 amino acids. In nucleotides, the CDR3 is TGTGCCATCAGGCCGGTCCCAAACGTCCCAGATACGCAGTATTTT. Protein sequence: CAIRPVPNVPDTQYF.

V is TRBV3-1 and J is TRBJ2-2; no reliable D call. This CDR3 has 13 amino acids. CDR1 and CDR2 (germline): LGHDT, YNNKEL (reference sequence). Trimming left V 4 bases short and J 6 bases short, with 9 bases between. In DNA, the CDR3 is TGTGCCAGCAGCCGCGTCCGCGCCGGGGAGCTGTTTTTT. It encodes CASSRVRAGELFF.

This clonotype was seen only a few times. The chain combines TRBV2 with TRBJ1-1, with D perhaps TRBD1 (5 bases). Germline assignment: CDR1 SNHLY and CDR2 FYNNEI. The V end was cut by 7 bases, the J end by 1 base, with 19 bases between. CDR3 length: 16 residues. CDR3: CASKSLRGASNTEAFF. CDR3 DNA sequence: TGTGCCAGCAAAAGCCTTAGAGGGGCCTCGAACACTGAAGCTTTCTTT.

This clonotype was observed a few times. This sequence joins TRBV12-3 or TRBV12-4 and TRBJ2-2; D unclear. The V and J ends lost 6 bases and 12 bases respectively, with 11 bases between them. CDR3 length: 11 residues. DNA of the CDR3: TGTGCCAGCAGCCCTTCGATAAAGCTGTTTTTT. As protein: CASSPSIKLFF.

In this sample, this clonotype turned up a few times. CDR3 sequence reads: CASSGDRHGYTF. For the CDR3, the DNA is TGTGCCAGCAGCGGCGACAGGCATGGCTACACCTTC. The rearrangement uses TRBV7-9 and TRBJ1-2; maybe TRBD1 (6 bases). This CDR3 comprises 12 residues. V was clipped by 5 bases and J by 6 bases, with 10 bases between them. CDR1 and CDR2 from the germline V gene are SEHNR and FQNEAQ (reference sequence).

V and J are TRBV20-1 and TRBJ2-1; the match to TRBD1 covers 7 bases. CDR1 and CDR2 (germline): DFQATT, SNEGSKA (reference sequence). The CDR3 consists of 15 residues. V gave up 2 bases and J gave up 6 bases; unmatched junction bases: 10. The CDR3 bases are TGCAGTGCTAGACTACTGGGACAGAGAACCAATGAGCAGTTCTTC. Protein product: CSARLLGQRTNEQFF.

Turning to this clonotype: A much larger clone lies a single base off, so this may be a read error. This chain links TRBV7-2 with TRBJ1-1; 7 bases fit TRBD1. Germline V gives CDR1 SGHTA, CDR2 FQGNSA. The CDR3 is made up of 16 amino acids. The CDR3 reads CVSSPFYRGRNTEAFF. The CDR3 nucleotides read TGTGTCAGCAGCCCATTCTACAGGGGACGGAACACTGAAGCTTTCTTT. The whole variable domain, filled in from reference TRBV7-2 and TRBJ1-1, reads GAGVSQSPSNKVTEKGKDVELRCDPISGHTALYWYRQSLGQGLEFLIYFQGNSAPDKSGLPSDRFSAERTGGSVSTLTIQRTQQEDSAVYLCVSSPFYRGRNTEAFFGQGTRLTVV.

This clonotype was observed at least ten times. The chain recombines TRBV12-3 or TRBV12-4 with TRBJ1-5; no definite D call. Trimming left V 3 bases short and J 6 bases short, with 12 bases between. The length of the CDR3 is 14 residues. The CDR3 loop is CASSLFGPPQPQHF. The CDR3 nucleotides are TGTGCCAGCAGTTTGTTTGGCCCTCCTCAGCCCCAGCATTTT.

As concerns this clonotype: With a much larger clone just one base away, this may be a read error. CDR3 in amino acids: CANSYPGGVQETQYF. The CDR3 DNA follows: TGTGCCAACAGTTACCCGGGCGGGGTTCAAGAGACCCAGTACTTC. The genes are TRBV6-2 or TRBV6-3 and TRBJ2-5; TRBD2 is a possible D gene (6 bases). Germline CDR1 reads MNHEY; CDR2 reads SVGEGT. The length of the CDR3 is 15 residues.

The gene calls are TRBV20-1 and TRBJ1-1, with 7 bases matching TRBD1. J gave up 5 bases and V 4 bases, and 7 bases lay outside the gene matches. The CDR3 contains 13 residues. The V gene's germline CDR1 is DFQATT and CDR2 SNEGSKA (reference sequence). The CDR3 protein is CSATDREETEAFF. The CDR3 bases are TGCAGTGCTACAGACAGGGAGGAGACTGAAGCTTTCTTT.